What follows are 5 T cell receptor beta chains derived from one specimen sequenced in a study of CD8 T cells in Susac syndrome. Reverse transcription of roughly 0.5 to 1 ug RNA was carried out with random hexamers. TCRdb re-called the immunoSEQ multiplex PCR reads through MiXCR, storing one row per CDR3 protein. The sample carries 200,000 to 250,000 distinct CDR3 sequences, roughly 93% recorded once. Sequencing was carried out using CD4+ T cells from PBMCs. These receptors were taken from a human donor with Susac syndrome.

The rearrangement uses TRBV7-2 and TRBJ1-6; D uncertain. Germline V gene sequence: CDR1 SGHTA, CDR2 FQGNSA. Deletions cut 2 bases from V and 10 bases from J, with 9 bases between. The CDR3 has 13 residues. The CDR3 DNA reads as TGTGCCAGCAGCTTAAATGCAGGATCACCCCTCCACTTT. Amino acids: CASSLNAGSPLHF. Filled out from reference TRBV7-2 and TRBJ1-6, the complete variable domain reads GAGVSQSPSNKVTEKGKDVELRCDPISGHTALYWYRQSLGQGLEFLIYFQGNSAPDKSGLPSDRFSAERTGGSVSTLTIQRTQQEDSAVYLCASSLNAGSPLHFGNGTRLTVT.

The chain carries TRBV5-6 and TRBJ1-2; maybe TRBD1 (6 bases). This CDR3 region has 14 residues. Germline V CDR1 and CDR2: SGHDT, YYEEEE. Trimming took 2 bases from V and 5 from J, leaving 13 bases between them. CDR3 in amino acids: CASSFGEQGYGYTF. DNA for the CDR3: TGTGCCAGCAGCTTCGGGGAACAGGGTTATGGCTACACCTTC.

The chain employs TRBV6-5 and TRBJ1-1; TRBD1 is a possible D gene (5 bases). Germline CDR1 MNHEY, CDR2 SVGAGI. CDR3 size: 15 residues. V was cut by 0 bases and J by 0 bases, with 8 bases left in between. In DNA form, the CDR3 reads TGTGCCAGCAGTTACTCGAGGGGCATGAACACTGAAGCTTTCTTT. It codes for CASSYSRGMNTEAFF.

The chain recombines TRBV12-3 or TRBV12-4 with TRBJ1-5; D is unresolved. Trimming stripped 6 bases from V and 4 bases from J, with 31 bases between. This CDR3 is 20 amino acids long. CDR3 DNA sequence: TGTGCCAGCAGGGAGTATTTAATTGGGGTCGAATCGGGGAGGAATCAGCCCCAGCATTTT. Encoded protein: CASREYLIGVESGRNQPQHF.

The rearrangement links TRBV5-1 to TRBJ1-5; 8 bases line up with TRBD1. Germline trimming cut 4 bases from V and 2 bases from J; bases unmatched to any gene: 5. CDR3 length equals 15 residues. Germline V gene data show CDR1 as SGHRS and CDR2 as YFSETQ. The CDR3 sequence is CASSLGQEGNQPQHF. Written as DNA, the CDR3 is TGCGCCAGCAGCCTGGGACAGGAGGGCAATCAGCCCCAGCATTTT. The entire variable domain, with the rest obtained from reference TRBV5-1 and TRBJ1-5, is as follows: KAGVTQTPRYLIKTRGQQVTLSCSPISGHRSVSWYQQTPGQGLQFLFEYFSETQRNKGNFPGRFSGRQFSNSRSEMNVSTLELGDSALYLCASSLGQEGNQPQHFGDGTRLSIL.